Listed below are T cell receptor beta chains from one sample, sequenced in a study of blood T cell repertoires in COVID-19. Here immunoSEQ multiplex PCR was the method, and the copy in TCRdb shows in-frame clones only, minus some. Seen here are 200,000 to 250,000 clones, roughly 80% observed once, and the top ten hold around 3.3%. The sequenced material came from peripheral blood. The receptors were gathered from a woman between 18 and 30 years old with acute or convalescent COVID-19. The CDR3 runs from the conserved cysteine through the conserved F or W. A D gene is named only where the DNA matches it firmly. Some rows have no size entry. The others give once, few or many, or a class for an expanded clone.

>TRBJ1-5|-|TRBV6-5|-
CASSYSYNQPQHF
TGTGCCAGCAGTTACTCCTATAATCAGCCCCAGCATTTT
>TRBJ2-1|-|TRBV7-6|TRBD2
CASSLSGSWGNEQFF
TGTGCCAGCAGCCTTAGCGGGAGTTGGGGCAATGAGCAGTTCTTC
>TRBJ2-5|-|TRBV6-2/TRBV6-3|-
CASSPSPFGETQYF
TGTGCCAGCAGTCCCTCGCCCTTCGGGGAGACCCAGTACTTC
>TRBJ2-2|-|TRBV4-3|TRBD1
CASSQRQGASGELFF
TGCGCCAGCAGCCAGAGGCAGGGGGCTTCCGGGGAGCTGTTTTTT
>TRBJ2-7|-|TRBV7-9|TRBD1
CASSSTGAEQYF
TGTGCCAGCAGCTCTACAGGGGCCGAGCAGTACTTC
>TRBJ2-1|-|TRBV19|-
CASSIDRRVEQFF
TGTGCCAGTAGTATAGATCGGAGGGTTGAGCAGTTCTTC
>TRBJ1-1|-|TRBV5-8|TRBD1
CASSLPTGAMNTEAFF
TGTGCCAGCAGCTTGCCGACAGGGGCCATGAACACTGAAGCTTTCTTT
>TRBJ2-7|-|TRBV27|-
CASSTPAKGQVYEQYF
TGTGCCAGCAGCACCCCTGCGAAGGGGCAGGTGTACGAGCAGTACTTC
>TRBJ1-1|-|TRBV10-3|TRBD1
CAISSQGAHTEAFF
TGTGCCATCAGCAGCCAGGGGGCGCACACTGAAGCTTTCTTT
>TRBJ1-1|-|TRBV7-2|-
CASSWTQNTEAFF
TGTGCCAGCAGCTGGACTCAGAACACTGAAGCTTTCTTT
>TRBJ2-7|-|TRBV6-2/TRBV6-3|-
CASSLGESSYEQYF
TGTGCCAGCAGCTTGGGCGAGAGCTCCTACGAGCAGTACTTC
>TRBJ1-1|-|TRBV5-1|TRBD1
CASSLDRGYTEAFF
TGCGCCAGCAGCTTGGACAGGGGGTACACTGAAGCTTTCTTT
>TRBJ2-2|few|TRBV10-3|-
CAISLTESNGELFF
TGTGCCATCAGTCTGACAGAGTCGAACGGGGAGCTGTTTTTT
>TRBJ2-7|-|TRBV27|TRBD1
CASSFGDRGNYEQYF
TGTGCCAGCAGTTTCGGAGACAGGGGTAACTACGAGCAGTACTTC
>TRBJ2-1|-|TRBV4-3|TRBD2
CASSQEIAGAEQFF
TGCGCCAGCAGCCAGGAGATAGCGGGAGCTGAGCAGTTCTTC
>TRBJ2-5|-|TRBV6-6|TRBD2
CASSHPPYSGRPQETQYF
TGTGCCAGCAGTCACCCGCCCTATAGCGGGAGACCTCAAGAGACCCAGTACTTC
>TRBJ2-1|-|TRBV3-1/TRBV3-2|TRBD2
CASSPRAWLAGSNEQFF
TGTGCCAGCAGCCCCCGTGCGTGGCTAGCGGGAAGTAATGAGCAGTTCTTC
>TRBJ1-5|-|TRBV30|TRBD1
CAWNRGSNQPQHF
TGTGCCTGGAACAGGGGGAGCAATCAGCCCCAGCATTTT
>TRBJ1-2|-|TRBV5-1|-
CASSLDPGGRDGYTF
TGCGCCAGCAGCCTCGACCCGGGGGGCAGGGATGGCTACACCTTC
>TRBJ2-7|-|TRBV27|-
CASSPVGSAYEQYF
TGTGCCAGCAGTCCCGTCGGGTCGGCCTACGAGCAGTACTTC
>TRBJ1-1|few|TRBV6-5|-
CATIRAGRDTEAFF
TGTGCCACCATCCGGGCAGGGAGGGACACTGAAGCTTTCTTT
>TRBJ2-6|-|TRBV21-1|-
CASSMAWPYSGANVLTF
TGTGCCAGCAGCATGGCCTGGCCGTACTCTGGGGCCAACGTCCTGACTTTC
>TRBJ2-5|-|TRBV5-1|-
CASSFNWEQVRETQYF
TGCGCCAGCAGCTTTAACTGGGAGCAGGTGCGGGAGACCCAGTACTTC
>TRBJ2-3|-|TRBV18|TRBD1
CASSLGQANTDTQYF
TGTGCCAGCTCACTGGGACAGGCAAACACAGATACGCAGTATTTT
>TRBJ2-1|-|TRBV6-2/TRBV6-3|TRBD2
CASSYVAGAFWDEQFF
TGTGCCAGCAGTTACGTGGCGGGAGCTTTCTGGGATGAGCAGTTCTTC
>TRBJ2-7|many|TRBV7-6|TRBD2
CASSRTSGSYEQYF
TGTGCCAGCAGCCGAACTAGCGGGAGTTACGAGCAGTACTTC
>TRBJ2-3|-|TRBV19|TRBD2
CASSLAGWREYADTQYF
TGTGCCAGTAGTCTGGCGGGTTGGCGGGAGTATGCAGATACGCAGTATTTT
>TRBJ1-4|-|TRBV21-1|-
CASSLFLGQAENYEKLFF
TGTGCCAGCAGCTTATTCCTGGGACAGGCCGAAAATTACGAAAAACTGTTTTTT
>TRBJ2-7|-|TRBV29-1|-
CSVEGGNSYEQYF
TGCAGCGTTGAAGGCGGGAACAGCTACGAGCAGTACTTC
>TRBJ1-2|-|TRBV5-1|-
CASSLGGHYGYTF
TGCGCCAGCAGCTTGGGGGGGCACTATGGCTACACCTTC
>TRBJ1-6|-|TRBV6-6|TRBD1
CASSYLTGTGPSPLHF
TGTGCCAGCAGTTACTTGACCGGGACAGGGCCTTCACCCCTCCACTTT
>TRBJ2-2|-|TRBV5-5|TRBD2
CASRPGLAGDTGELFF
TGTGCCAGCAGGCCCGGGTTAGCGGGCGATACCGGGGAGCTGTTTTTT
>TRBJ1-2|-|TRBV25-1|-
CASSESWGRRGYTF
TGTGCCAGCAGTGAATCGTGGGGGAGGAGGGGCTACACCTTC
>TRBJ2-7|-|TRBV6-5|TRBD1
CASSYSRTGAGEQYF
TGTGCCAGCAGTTACTCAAGGACAGGGGCGGGGGAGCAGTACTTC
>TRBJ2-3|-|TRBV30|TRBD1
CAWDRGGTDTQYF
TGTGCCTGGGACAGGGGCGGCACAGATACGCAGTATTTT
>TRBJ2-2|-|TRBV6-5|TRBD1
CASSPTGGATGELFF
TGTGCCAGCAGCCCAACAGGGGGCGCAACCGGGGAGCTGTTTTTT
>TRBJ2-7|-|TRBV28|-
CASSLGTLTYEQYF
TGTGCCAGCAGTTTGGGGACTTTAACCTACGAGCAGTACTTC
>TRBJ1-5|once|TRBV10-1|TRBD1
CASNRTGGVQPQHF
TGCGCCAGCAATAGGACAGGGGGCGTTCAGCCCCAGCATTTT
>TRBJ1-5|-|TRBV27|TRBD1
CASSSDPQGRQPQHF
TGTGCCAGCAGTTCCGACCCACAGGGGAGGCAGCCCCAGCATTTT
>TRBJ2-3|-|TRBV15|TRBD2
CATSRVAGITDTQYF
TGTGCCACCAGCAGAGTAGCGGGAATAACAGATACGCAGTATTTT